This T cell receptor (beta chain) was sequenced during a study of cytomegalovirus exposure and HLA in healthy donors (dated by TCRdb to 2015 to 2018). About the investigation overall: An earlier analysis of some 600 of the donors reported over 250 Gb of sequence data and 95 million to 140 million unique TCR beta sequences obtained from some 170 million T cells. In addition to the first cohort of roughly 700 subjects, a separate validation cohort of some 120 different subjects was used. An earlier analysis of 587 of the donors used high-throughput TCR beta sequencing to judge whether each TCR beta V gene segment behaved as functional or pseudogenic. The T cell repertoires of some 670 subjects were profiled by immunosequencing and related to cytomegalovirus serostatus. An early release covering roughly 600 HLA-typed donors comprised about 300 gigabases of sequencing data and around 85 million unique TCR sequences. Of the roughly 400 genotyped donors, approximately 83% fell in the genetic ancestry cluster associated with self-reported Caucasian donors. On average, 235,054 unique TCR beta nucleotide sequences were sequenced per donor among some 430 genotyped donors of the cohort, with roughly a sixth of those sequences being non-productive. A later genetic analysis took genome-wide SNP genotypes for about 55% of the 666 donors and used that subset as a discovery cohort. Four to six DR-DQ haplotypes were handled as single units for association and clustering because linkage in the cohort was strong. Donor age, sex, ethnicity and CMV serostatus were compiled alongside the repertoire data. HLA typing included class I and class II loci at four-digit resolution. Rather than drawing on any new phenotypic data, the later analysis identified candidate immune exposures from TCR beta sequences and the way those sequences occurred across donors. To predict cytomegalovirus infection status, the study brought together high-throughput TCR immunosequencing, statistical association of individual TCRs with disease status, and machine learning. The study aimed to test whether cataloging public T cell receptors could reveal signatures of past pathogen exposure. Typing coverage differed by locus: A, B, C, DRB1 and DQB1 were typed in roughly 620-640 donors, DQA1 in approximately 520, DPA1 in over 600, and DPB1 in 400 to 480. To study patterns of TCR occurrence, a later analysis re-analyzed previously published TCR beta repertoires from several hundred donors and added high-resolution HLA genotyping. All discovery cohort repertoires had been generated on a single sequencing platform. Beyond this particular receptor, the publication reports: A later analysis found that TCR association rates varied across HLA loci, with DRB1 alleles showing the most associated TCRs and HLA-C alleles the fewest. Only TCR beta chains were sequenced in this cohort, and the absence of alpha or paired-chain data limited detectable features. Because counts were too low, 15 to 20 rarely observed V segments, including chromosome 9 orphons, were left out of the earlier analysis of some 640 of the donors. A cluster of highly shared sequence variants was judged likely to be a technical artifact of the sequencing pipeline. Because some donors lacked HLA typing at each locus, the association tests relied only on the typed subset. A further reported finding was that TCR beta sequences accurately predicted the HLA-A and HLA-B alleles for most subjects in the first cohort. The classifier was reported to diagnose cytomegalovirus status with high specificity and sensitivity in both the original cohort and the validation cohort. According to a later analysis, most CMV-associated TCR beta chains appeared to be HLA-restricted, and the HLA associations seemed to be driven largely by CMV exposure. In vitro tests confirmed that a few of the cytomegalovirus-associated TCR beta chains recognize cytomegalovirus antigens. When HLA alleles, especially DR and DQ, strongly co-occurred, TCR associations were difficult to assign to individual alleles. A total of 150 or so TCR beta chains were listed by the study as associated with cytomegalovirus. A later analysis reported that several top co-occurrence clusters appeared linked to parvovirus B19, influenza, CMV and Epstein-Barr virus. Compared with the roughly 670-donor mean, donors in an Asian-associated ancestry cluster had fewer N-insertions in productive TCRs, according to a later genetic analysis. Sequencing depth was assumed to be roughly uniform across donors in the presence/absence analyses, though that assumption may not hold. In an earlier analysis of some 540 of the donors, most TCR beta V segments appeared in productive rearrangements about 87% or about 30% of the time, broadly matching IMGT annotations. A later analysis associated 16,951 TCR beta sequences with specific HLA alleles at a false discovery rate of 0.05. Most TCR sequences were observed very rarely across donors, whereas some public TCRs were present in many individuals. The 87-base-pair reads could not distinguish some IMGT-functional V segments, including TRBV6-2 and TRBV6-3, so those segments were excluded. It was suggested by the authors that the approach could potentially be generalized to other disease states and immunological phenotypes. The only immune exposure information available for the cohort was CMV serostatus. Compared with equally common non-associated chains, HLA-associated TCR beta chains in a later analysis were more clonally expanded and had lower generation probabilities. In a later genetic analysis, a missense DCLRE1C variant was associated with V-gene and J-gene trimming of TCR beta chains, and the association was replicated in an independent cohort. Correlated functional status among segregating V segments might be attributable to linkage disequilibrium, but an unknown experimental factor could not be ruled out.

Receptor amplification or capture employed the immunoSEQ multiplex PCR assay. A mixture of 60 forward primers for TCR Vbeta segments and 13 reverse primers for TCR Jbeta segments was used in the multiplex PCR. The CDR3 region of rearranged TCR beta genes was amplified from genomic DNA by a multiplex PCR assay. On the Illumina HiSeq System, the amplified TCR beta libraries were sequenced as 87-base-pair reads. In the paper's pipeline: Across the 700 or so repertoires, a later analysis counted approximately 83 million unique TCR beta chains, around 11 million of which were shared by at least two donors. Raw reads were error-corrected and collapsed into unique sequences with a nearest-neighbor algorithm that merged closely related sequences to remove PCR and sequencing errors. CDR3 sequences were aligned to IMGT reference sequences to assign V, D and J gene segments. For a sequence to be retained, a match of at least six nucleotides to both a V gene segment and a J gene segment was required. Rearrangements were classified as productive when the CDR3 lacked stop codons and remained in frame with V and J, and all other rearrangements were classified as non-productive. Following IMGT convention, CDR3 was defined as the stretch from the second conserved V-encoded cysteine to the conserved J-encoded phenylalanine. The earlier analysis of 550 to 650 of the donors excluded any sequence lacking an unambiguous match to a single V gene segment. In an earlier analysis of more than 500 of the donors, a V segment was called functional when productive rearrangements were above 56.7%, and segregating when the standard deviation between donors exceeded 5%. A statistical classification framework was built to diagnose cytomegalovirus status from the catalog of TCR beta chain sequences. In a later analysis, TCR nucleotide sequences were compared against IMGT/GENE-DB human TR gene sequences so that V and J genes could be assigned. In a later analysis, CDR3 sequences and most-parsimonious VDJ recombination scenarios were assigned using the TCRdist pipeline. In a later analysis, every TCR beta chain was defined by the combination of its CDR3 amino acid sequence and its V-gene family, and reads without a unique V-gene family were dropped. In a later analysis, a few hundred highly shared, low-generation-probability nucleotide sequences were removed to address suspected cross-contamination and a sequencing artifact. For each public chain, a later analysis derived a clonal expansion index from normalized ranks of inferred template counts within each repertoire. In a later analysis, generation probabilities were computed using a VDJ recombination model fitted to out-of-frame rearrangements, and the results were checked against IGoR. In a later analysis, hypergeometric tests were used to score TCR-TCR, TCR-HLA and TCR-CMV co-occurrence, with a repertoire-size bias correction applied to TCR pairs. To estimate false discovery rates, a later analysis permuted the HLA or CMV assignments 20 times. In a later analysis, co-occurring TCRs were grouped using DBSCAN, and TCRdist sequence similarity was added for clustering within HLA-allele-positive subsets. Co-occurrence clustering excluded repertoires with fewer than 30,000 or more than 120,000 public chains, plus five with anomalous nucleotide sharing. Held by TCRdb, this immuneACCESS table contains in-frame sequences only and omits some clones. Under half of the omission traces to an unresolved V gene where checked; the cause of the rest is unknown. From that table come the V and J calls and clone size; the DNA was used to work out D and trimming. This sample comprises 100,000 or so clones, around 80% of them detected only once. Of the sample, roughly 2.5% falls within the top ten clones.

Taken from the germline V gene, the CDR1 and CDR2 loops are LGHNA and YNFKEQ. The CDR3 runs 15 amino acids, cysteine and phenylalanine included. Left in the record is the CDR3 DNA by itself, 45 bases read in frame from the first base. V gives up 0 bases and J gives up 2 bases, and the segment between their germline ends measures 10 bases. As regards this clone: Its binding antigen is unknown. No base quality information exists; no much larger clone differs at one position.

In total, roughly 710 healthy bone marrow donors made up the cohort. At the time of sampling, every cohort member was nominally healthy, though immune exposures that went unrecorded were likely present. The donor tested CMV seronegative and was one of the 352 seronegative cohort members. A peripheral blood sample was provided by each donor, and peripheral blood mononuclear cells were used for TCR beta sequencing. Genomic DNA was extracted from the blood cell samples with the Qiagen DNeasy Blood Extraction Kit. Specimen: PBMCs. The chain employs TRBV4-2 and TRBJ1-2, with no D gene named confidently. The receptor comes from a female donor in good health and CMV-seronegative. CDR3 loop: CASSQDSPGNYGYTF. The sequenced DNA: TGTGCCAGCAGCCAAGACTCTCCGGGGAACTATGGCTACACCTTC.